This TCR beta chain emerged from a study of blood T cell repertoires in COVID-19. For the study at large: COVID-19 samples, acute and convalescent, were from the United States, Italy and Spain. The cDNA or gDNA used as material had been derived from T cells, B-cell-depleted T cells, or PBMCs.

The CDR3 contains 15 residues. CDR1 and CDR2 (germline): SGHDT, YYEEEE. The J segment lost 1 base and the V segment lost 2 bases, leaving 4 bases of the junction unmatched. In the original processing: From reference gene primer amplification, estimates of nucleated cell counts were derived. Profiled with immunoSEQ multiplex PCR; TCRdb holds only in-frame clones, not every one. V and J calls and clone size are given by that table; D and trimming were obtained from the DNA. This sample has roughly 80,000 clones; around nine tenths occur once, and the top ten carry more than 4.5%. Concerning this clone: Additional DNA sequences in this sample encode the identical CDR3.

Sequencing was done on a sample of peripheral blood. This clonotype was sampled from a woman of 80 years or more with acute or convalescent COVID-19. The J gene is TRBJ2-3, the V gene TRBV5-6; 7 bases map to TRBD2. The chain's CDR3 is CASSFGLAGTDTQYF. The CDR3 DNA reads as TGTGCCAGCAGCTTTGGGCTAGCGGGCACAGATACGCAGTATTTT.